These 18 T cell receptor beta chains were sequenced from one sample in a study of T cell responses to AZD1222 COVID-19 vaccine. TCRdb's copy holds only in-frame clones and misses some; the assay was immunoSEQ multiplex PCR. The sample has about 94,000 clones, 88% seen once; the top ten hold around 10%. Sample: peripheral blood, taken 28 days after the second AZD1222 dose. All receptors derive from an adult who received the AZD1222 COVID-19 vaccine.

The chain links TRBV7-2 to TRBJ2-3; D call uncertain. The CDR3 consists of 13 residues. CDR1 is SGHTA and CDR2 is FQGNSA in the germline V gene. V lost 4 bases and J 5 bases, leaving 10 bases between the germline ends. The CDR3 reads CASSSDHGDTQYF. The CDR3 DNA is TGTGCCAGCAGCTCCGACCACGGAGATACGCAGTATTTT.

DNA of the CDR3: TGCGCCAGCAGCTTGGATACGGGGGCCTATGGCTACACCTTC. This encodes CASSLDTGAYGYTF. The chain carries TRBV5-1 and TRBJ1-2; D perhaps matches TRBD1 (6 bases). The V end was cut by 0 bases, the J end by 4 bases, with 10 bases between. This CDR3 has 14 residues. Germline loops: CDR1 SGHRS, CDR2 YFSETQ. Full variable domain (missing parts from reference TRBV5-1 and TRBJ1-2): KAGVTQTPRYLIKTRGQQVTLSCSPISGHRSVSWYQQTPGQGLQFLFEYFSETQRNKGNFPGRFSGRQFSNSRSEMNVSTLELGDSALYLCASSLDTGAYGYTFGSGTRLTVV.

V and J are TRBV6-4 and TRBJ2-7, with TRBD1 matching over 8 bases. The CDR3 is made up of 16 amino acids. The ends lost 4 bases at V and 5 bases at J; junction bases unmatched: 13. Germline-derived CDR1 and CDR2 are MRHNA and SNTAGT. The CDR3 protein is CASSAAPGQELHEQYF. The CDR3 nucleotides are TGTGCCAGCAGTGCCGCCCCGGGACAGGAACTCCACGAGCAGTACTTC.

The rearrangement links TRBV5-8 to TRBJ1-3; D call uncertain. The germline CDR1 and CDR2 sequences are SGHTS and YDEGEE. The CDR3 totals 14 residues. Trimming left V 1 base short and J 0 bases short, with 5 bases between. The chain's CDR3 is CASSLRGSGNTIYF. The CDR3 nucleotides are TGTGCCAGCAGCTTGCGGGGCTCTGGAAACACCATATATTTT.

This chain connects TRBV5-6 to TRBJ1-2, with a possible D match to TRBD1 (5 bases). The CDR3 is 15 amino acids. Trimming left V 2 bases short and J 5 bases short, with 16 bases between. From germline, CDR1 is SGHDT and CDR2 YYEEEE. CDR3 sequence: CASSFIDRGMYGYTF. The CDR3 nucleotides read TGTGCCAGCAGCTTCATCGATAGGGGAATGTATGGCTACACCTTC.

This chain connects TRBV9 to TRBJ1-2; tentative D call: TRBD1 (6 bases). Germline V CDR1 and CDR2: SGDLS, YYNGEE. V shed 0 bases and J shed 8 bases, with 11 bases lying between them. The CDR3 runs to 13 residues. The CDR3 DNA follows: TGTGCCAGCAGCGTAGGGGGACACGGGGGCTACACCTTC. It translates to CASSVGGHGGYTF.

V gene TRBV7-8 combines with J gene TRBJ1-1; D is undetermined. Germline CDR1 and CDR2: SGHVS and FQNEAQ. V shed 1 base and J shed 5 bases, with 8 bases lying between them. The CDR3 extends over 13 amino acids. The CDR3 region has the DNA TGTGCCAGCAGCTTAGGTTCGGTTACTGAAGCTTTCTTT. Translated, it gives CASSLGSVTEAFF. The entire variable domain, with the rest obtained from reference TRBV7-8 and TRBJ1-1, is as follows: GAGVSQSPRYKVAKRGQDVALRCDPISGHVSLFWYQQALGQGPEFLTYFQNEAQLDKSGLPSDRFFAERPEGSVSTLKIQRTQQEDSAVYLCASSLGSVTEAFFGQGTRLTVV.

This chain links TRBV19 with TRBJ2-7; 7 nucleotides align to TRBD1. CDR1 LNHDA and CDR2 SQIVND come from the germline V gene (reference sequence). J lost 6 bases, V lost 4 bases, and 15 bases had no gene match. The CDR3 consists of 16 residues. CDR3: CASSKSPGQYLGEQYF. CDR3 bases: TGTGCCAGTAGTAAGAGTCCGGGACAGTACTTGGGCGAGCAGTACTTC.

The chain combines TRBV28 with TRBJ1-3; possible D gene TRBD1, 6 bases. CDR1 and CDR2 (germline): MDHEN, SYDVKM. The CDR3 is 12 residues long. Trimming removed 7 bases at V and 4 bases at J, with 8 bases between. The CDR3 reads CASKGDGNTIYF. The CDR3 DNA sequence: TGTGCCAGCAAGGGGGACGGAAACACCATATATTTT.

The V and J genes are TRBV30 and TRBJ1-1, with TRBD1 matching 7 bases. This CDR3 comprises 12 residues. Looked up from germline, CDR1 is GTSNPN and CDR2 is SVGIG (reference sequence). This chain's CDR3 is CAYGTANTEAFF. CDR3 nucleotides: TGTGCTTACGGGACAGCGAACACTGAAGCTTTCTTT.

The chain couples TRBV5-1 to TRBJ1-1, with no clear D. CDR1 is SGHRS and CDR2 is YFSETQ in the germline V gene. The CDR3 has 15 residues. The V and J ends lost 0 bases and 5 bases respectively, with 14 bases between them. The CDR3 coding sequence is TGCGCCAGCAGCTTGGGGCACCGAGAATTAACTGAAGCTTTCTTT. This encodes CASSLGHRELTEAFF.

The V call is TRBV6-1, the J call TRBJ1-6, with 9 bases identical to TRBD1. V trimming: 1 base; J trimming: 5 bases; junction bases outside the gene matches: 0. Germline V CDR1 and CDR2: MNHNS, SASEGT. There are 15 residues in the CDR3. This chain's CDR3 is CASSEGTGDNSPLHF. The CDR3 DNA sequence: TGTGCCAGCAGTGAAGGGACAGGGGATAATTCACCCCTCCACTTT.

Only one count was recorded for this clone. This sequence joins TRBV7-2 and TRBJ1-5; D not certain. Germline values: CDR1 SGHTA, CDR2 FQGNSA. V lost 5 bases, J lost 2 bases, and 10 bases lay in between. The CDR3 spans 14 residues. CDR3 region: CASSVDRGNQPQHF. The CDR3 DNA is TGTGCCAGCAGCGTTGATAGGGGCAATCAGCCCCAGCATTTT.

The chain links TRBV6-5 to TRBJ1-1; TRBD1 aligns across 7 bases. The CDR3 has 14 amino acids. The J segment lost 3 bases and the V segment lost 8 bases, leaving 9 bases of the junction unmatched. The germline gives CDR1 MNHEY, CDR2 SVGAGI. Here the CDR3 DNA reads TGTGCCAGCCCAGAGGCAGGGGGGGACACTGAAGCTTTCTTT. Amino acids: CASPEAGGDTEAFF.

The V and J genes are TRBV16 and TRBJ1-1; D is uncertain. The CDR3 is made up of 12 amino acids. Trimming stripped 0 bases from V and 7 bases from J, with 6 bases between. Germline loops: CDR1 KGHSY, CDR2 FQNENV. In nucleotides, the CDR3 is TGTGCCAGCAGCCAATCTTTTGATGAAGCTTTCTTT. It yields the protein CASSQSFDEAFF.

The chain has TRBV19 and TRBJ2-2, with D unclear. The ends were cut back, 7 bases at V and 1 base at J, with 7 bases in the middle. Germline lookup yields CDR1 LNHDA and CDR2 SQIVND (reference sequence). The CDR3 has 13 residues. CDR3 amino acids: CASKWGNTGELFF. CDR3 in DNA: TGTGCCAGTAAATGGGGGAACACCGGGGAGCTGTTTTTT. The full variable domain, in which reference TRBV19 and TRBJ2-2 provide the parts outside the CDR3, is DGGITQSPKYLFRKEGQNVTLSCEQNLNHDAMYWYRQDPGQGLRLIYYSQIVNDFQKGDIAEGYSVSREKKESFPLTVTSAQKNPTAFYLCASKWGNTGELFFGEGSRLTVL.

The chain couples TRBV11-2 to TRBJ2-7; D is uncertain. Trimming stripped 1 base from V and 0 bases from J, with 22 bases between. Germline CDR1 SGHAT, CDR2 FQNNGV. There are 19 residues in the CDR3. CDR3 bases: TGTGCCAGCAGCTTAGTTAGTGGGGTGTCGGCGTTTCGCTCCTACGAGCAGTACTTC. Its translation: CASSLVSGVSAFRSYEQYF.

The chain couples TRBV5-3 to TRBJ1-3; no clear D gene. TRBV5-3 is an open reading frame, and its role is uncertain. V shed 0 bases and J shed 0 bases, with 10 bases lying between them. This CDR3 contains 16 residues. In nucleotides, the CDR3 is TGTGCCAGAAGCTTGGGTGGGAGCAGCTCTGGAAACACCATATATTTT. Amino acid sequence: CARSLGGSSSGNTIYF.